Listed below are T cell receptor beta chains from one sample, sequenced in a study of OX40 agonist ivuxolimab in advanced cancers. TCRdb's table, derived via immunoSEQ multiplex PCR, lists solely in-frame clones and lacks some. The data show around 77,000 clones, around 78% seen once. Sequencing used CD4+ or CD8+ T cells sorted from blood, obtained in a trial of the OX40 agonist ivuxolimab. The receptors stem from an adult with an advanced solid tumor such as melanoma, head and neck, liver or kidney cancer. The CDR3 runs from the conserved cysteine through the conserved F or W. A D gene is named only where the DNA matches it firmly. Size is stated for part of the rows, as once, few or many counts, or as a class when the clone is expanded.

V gene: TRBV6-1
CDR3 length: 12
D gene: .
J gene: TRBJ2-7
clone size: .
CDR3 DNA: TGTGCCAGCAGCCCTGGCCATTACGAGCAGTACTTC
CDR3 protein: CASSPGHYEQYF

V gene: TRBV28
CDR3 length: 15
D gene: TRBD1
J gene: TRBJ1-4
clone size: .
CDR3 DNA: TGTGCCAGCAGTTTATCGGCAGGGGGCCATGAAAAACTGTTTTTT
CDR3 protein: CASSLSAGGHEKLFF

V gene: TRBV4-1
CDR3 length: 14
D gene: TRBD2
J gene: TRBJ2-3
clone size: once
CDR3 DNA: TGCGCCAGCAGCCCCACTAGCGGGAGTTATACGCAGTATTTT
CDR3 protein: CASSPTSGSYTQYF

V gene: TRBV14
CDR3 length: 15
D gene: .
J gene: TRBJ1-3
clone size: .
CDR3 DNA: TGTGCCACCGCGGAACTATTAAGCTCTGGAAACACCATATATTTT
CDR3 protein: CATAELLSSGNTIYF

V gene: TRBV11-2
CDR3 length: 13
D gene: .
J gene: TRBJ1-2
clone size: few
CDR3 DNA: TGTGCCAGCAGCTTAGATCTAGGTTATGGCTACACCTTC
CDR3 protein: CASSLDLGYGYTF

V gene: TRBV7-8
CDR3 length: 13
D gene: .
J gene: TRBJ1-1
clone size: .
CDR3 DNA: TGTGCCAGCAGCTCTGGACAGATCACTGAAGCTTTCTTT
CDR3 protein: CASSSGQITEAFF

V gene: TRBV18
CDR3 length: 14
D gene: TRBD1
J gene: TRBJ1-1
clone size: .
CDR3 DNA: TGTGCCAGCTCGCCAACAGGGGGTGACACTGAAGCTTTCTTT
CDR3 protein: CASSPTGGDTEAFF

V gene: TRBV6-1
CDR3 length: 15
D gene: .
J gene: TRBJ1-3
clone size: few
CDR3 DNA: TGTGCCAGCTCGTATGCCCCGAAATCCGGAAACACCATATATTTT
CDR3 protein: CASSYAPKSGNTIYF

V gene: TRBV4-1
CDR3 length: 18
D gene: .
J gene: TRBJ2-7
clone size: few
CDR3 DNA: TGCGCCAGCAGCCAAGGGGGCCTCGGGGGCCCTAGCTCCTACGAGCAGTACTTC
CDR3 protein: CASSQGGLGGPSSYEQYF

V gene: TRBV7-9
CDR3 length: 14
D gene: .
J gene: TRBJ1-5
clone size: .
CDR3 DNA: TGTGCCAGCAGCTCGGGACCCACCCATCAGCCCCAGCATTTT
CDR3 protein: CASSSGPTHQPQHF

V gene: TRBV7-6
CDR3 length: 17
D gene: .
J gene: TRBJ2-5
clone size: .
CDR3 DNA: TGTGCCAGCAGCTTAGTCGAGACTAGGTCACGGTTTGAGACCCAGTACTTC
CDR3 protein: CASSLVETRSRFETQYF

V gene: TRBV5-4
CDR3 length: 15
D gene: .
J gene: TRBJ2-4
clone size: .
CDR3 DNA: TGTGCCAGCAGCTTTTCGGGAATAGCCAAAAACATTCAGTACTTC
CDR3 protein: CASSFSGIAKNIQYF

V gene: TRBV7-2
CDR3 length: 14
D gene: .
J gene: TRBJ1-5
clone size: once
CDR3 DNA: TGTGCCAGCAGTATGACAGGCACCCCTCAGCCCCAGCATTTT
CDR3 protein: CASSMTGTPQPQHF

V gene: TRBV28
CDR3 length: 16
D gene: TRBD1
J gene: TRBJ1-1
clone size: .
CDR3 DNA: TGTGCCAGCAGGAAGCCGGGACAGGGGGCGAACACTGAAGCTTTCTTT
CDR3 protein: CASRKPGQGANTEAFF

V gene: TRBV18
CDR3 length: 12
D gene: .
J gene: TRBJ2-1
clone size: .
CDR3 DNA: TGTGCCAGCTCACCTTCCTACAATGAGCAGTTCTTC
CDR3 protein: CASSPSYNEQFF

V gene: TRBV9
CDR3 length: 13
D gene: .
J gene: TRBJ2-7
clone size: .
CDR3 DNA: TGTGCCAGCAGCCCCCATCCCGGGGACGAGCAGTACTTC
CDR3 protein: CASSPHPGDEQYF

V gene: TRBV7-2
CDR3 length: 14
D gene: TRBD1
J gene: TRBJ2-5
clone size: .
CDR3 DNA: TGTGCCAGCAGCTGGACAGGGGAGATCGAGACCCAGTACTTC
CDR3 protein: CASSWTGEIETQYF

V gene: TRBV6-5
CDR3 length: 15
D gene: .
J gene: TRBJ2-7
clone size: .
CDR3 DNA: TGTGCCAGCAGTTACACCCCCACGGGACCCTACGAGCAGTACTTC
CDR3 protein: CASSYTPTGPYEQYF

V gene: TRBV7-3
CDR3 length: 16
D gene: .
J gene: TRBJ2-1
clone size: .
CDR3 DNA: TGTGCCAGCAGCCTAAACCCGAGTTTGAGGGGGGGTGAGCAGTTCTTC
CDR3 protein: CASSLNPSLRGGEQFF

V gene: TRBV5-5
CDR3 length: 15
D gene: TRBD1
J gene: TRBJ1-4
clone size: .
CDR3 DNA: TGTGCCAGCAGCTCGACAGGGGATGGAGTTGAAAAACTGTTTTTT
CDR3 protein: CASSSTGDGVEKLFF

V gene: TRBV6-5
CDR3 length: 14
D gene: TRBD1
J gene: TRBJ1-1
clone size: .
CDR3 DNA: TGTGCCAGCATTGACAGGGGAACGAACACTGAAGCTTTCTTT
CDR3 protein: CASIDRGTNTEAFF

V gene: TRBV6-6
CDR3 length: 14
D gene: .
J gene: TRBJ2-3
clone size: few
CDR3 DNA: TGTGCCAGCAGTTACTCGGCAGTCACAGATACGCAGTATTTT
CDR3 protein: CASSYSAVTDTQYF

V gene: TRBV30
CDR3 length: 13
D gene: TRBD1
J gene: TRBJ2-2
clone size: once
CDR3 DNA: TGTGCCTGGAGTCCTACAGGGGCAGGGGAGCTGTTTTTT
CDR3 protein: CAWSPTGAGELFF

V gene: TRBV7-8
CDR3 length: 15
D gene: .
J gene: TRBJ2-1
clone size: .
CDR3 DNA: TGTGCCAGCAGCCTCCGACTAGGGTCATACAATGAGCAGTTCTTC
CDR3 protein: CASSLRLGSYNEQFF

V gene: TRBV5-6
CDR3 length: 16
D gene: .
J gene: TRBJ2-5
clone size: .
CDR3 DNA: TGTGCCAGCAGCCGCCGTGTAGGGGTCCTCCAAGAGACCCAGTACTTC
CDR3 protein: CASSRRVGVLQETQYF